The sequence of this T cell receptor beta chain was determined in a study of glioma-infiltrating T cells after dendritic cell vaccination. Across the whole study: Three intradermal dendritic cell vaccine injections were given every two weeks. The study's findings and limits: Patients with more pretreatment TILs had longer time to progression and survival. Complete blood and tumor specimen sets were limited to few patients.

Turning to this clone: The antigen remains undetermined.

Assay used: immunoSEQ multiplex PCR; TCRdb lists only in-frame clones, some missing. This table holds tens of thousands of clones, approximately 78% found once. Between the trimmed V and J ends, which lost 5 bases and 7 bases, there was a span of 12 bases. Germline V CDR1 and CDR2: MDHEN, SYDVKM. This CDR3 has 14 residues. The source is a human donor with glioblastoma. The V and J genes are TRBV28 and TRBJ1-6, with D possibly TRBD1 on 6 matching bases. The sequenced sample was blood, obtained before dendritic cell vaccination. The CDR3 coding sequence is TGTGCCAGCAGTCCAACAGGGTCCAATTCACCCCTCCACTTT. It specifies CASSPTGSNSPLHF.